This entry features one TCR beta chain sequence. Its cognate antigen is unknown. This specimen comes from a study of cytomegalovirus exposure and HLA in healthy donors. CDR1 is MNHEY, CDR2 SVGAGI, per germline. The trim removed 10 bases at V and 0 bases at J, leaving 5 bases unmatched. The CDR3 totals 14 residues. Study-wide results and caveats: Reportedly, fewer N-insertions than the approximately 610-donor mean appeared in an Asian-associated ancestry cluster in a later analysis. In a later analysis, CMV-associated beta chains were mostly HLA-associated, it appeared. 15,000 to 20,000 TCR beta sequences were associated with HLA alleles at 0.05 false discovery rate in a later analysis. A previous analysis found most TCR beta V segments productive roughly 90% or roughly 30% of the time.

PCR amplification relied on 60 Vbeta primers (plus 13 Jbeta primers). Only in-frame clones appear in the TCRdb table, and some are missing; sequencing was by immunoSEQ multiplex PCR. The sample has about 140,000 clones, nearly 80% seen once. The receptor was derived from a woman between 40 and 55 years old in good health and CMV-seronegative. Sequencing was performed on PBMCs. V gene TRBV6-5 combines with J gene TRBJ2-1; TRBD2 agrees at 8 bases. As DNA, the CDR3 is TGTGCCACTTCGGGGGGGCCCTCCTACAATGAGCAGTTCTTC. Translating gives CATSGGPSYNEQFF.